This T cell receptor (beta chain) was found in a study of blood T cell repertoires in COVID-19 (dated by TCRdb to 2019 to 2021). At the level of the whole study: Samples covering the acute and convalescent phases of COVID-19 were provided by collaborators in the United States, Italy and Spain. Deeply sampled blood TCRbeta repertoires from subjects exposed to, actively infected with, or recovered from COVID-19 were included in the dataset. The material from the prospective study consisted of cDNA or gDNA derived from T cells, B-cell-depleted T cells, or PBMCs. Sample metadata almost always included a de-identified subject ID, COVID-19 status, age in years and sex. Samples came from the ongoing ImmuneRACE study (first 160 participants) plus 1,254 subjects from 6 global collaborators. A freely available public database, intended as a resource for researchers studying the immune response to SARS-CoV-2, is where the repertoires were released. HLA class I and class II types, where available, came from metadata supplied by the sample provider rather than from assay-based typing.

Overall study results and their limits: Clinical and demographic metadata were provided uncurated, with the amount varying by source and participant.

In the prospective study, participants were roughly 18 to 100 years old, resided in under 30 geographic areas of the United States, and were enrolled through a virtual design. To assign participants to cohorts, the prospective study relied on clinical history that participants themselves reported in a screening survey and a study questionnaire. Recovered participants in ImmuneRACE Cohort 3 were defined by two consecutive negative NP/OP PCR tests, clearance by a healthcare professional, or resolution of symptoms. In the prospective study, mobile phlebotomists collected whole blood, serum and a nasopharyngeal or oropharyngeal swab from each participant. Participants in the prospective study had the option to provide additional blood draws and questionnaires over a 2-month period. Prospective study blood samples were shipped either frozen or at room temperature before DNA extraction. About this clone itself: Its binding antigen is unknown. Base-call qualities are not available, and no considerably larger clone is one nucleotide away.

CDR1 and CDR2 are drawn from the germline V gene: SGDLS, YYNGEE. The cysteine opens and the phenylalanine closes a CDR3 of 16 amino acids. This entry keeps only the CDR3 DNA: 48 bases, framed from base 1. V was cut back by 0 bases and J by 5 bases, leaving a gap of 17 bases between them. TCRbeta CDR3 regions were amplified from genomic DNA using the immunoSEQ Assay, a bias-controlled multiplex PCR. The paper's data handling went like this. The number of nucleated cells in each sample was estimated by amplification of reference gene primers within the assay. To quantify the absolute abundance of each unique TCRbeta CDR3 rearrangement, sequence reads were collapsed and filtered. For each sample, productive Simpson clonality was calculated as the square root of Simpson's diversity index across productive rearrangements. TCRdb limited this immuneACCESS table to in-frame rearrangements with V and J called. A share of clones is missing; checked studies link under half to unresolved V genes, and the rest is unexplained. Clone size and V and J calls were adopted from that table, with D and trimming inferred from the DNA. The sample has 400,000 to 450,000 clones on record, about nine tenths of them singletons. 0.6% of the sample is taken by the ten largest.

Specimen: PBMCs or T cells enriched from blood (not recorded which). The rearranged chain carries TRBV9 and TRBJ1-1; TRBD1 is possibly the D segment (5 matching bases). The clonotype was recovered from a young man who had recovered from COVID-19. Here is the DNA: TGTGCCAGCAGCGTAGCTCCCCGGGGGGGTGGAACTGAAGCTTTCTTT. It codes for CASSVAPRGGGTEAFF.